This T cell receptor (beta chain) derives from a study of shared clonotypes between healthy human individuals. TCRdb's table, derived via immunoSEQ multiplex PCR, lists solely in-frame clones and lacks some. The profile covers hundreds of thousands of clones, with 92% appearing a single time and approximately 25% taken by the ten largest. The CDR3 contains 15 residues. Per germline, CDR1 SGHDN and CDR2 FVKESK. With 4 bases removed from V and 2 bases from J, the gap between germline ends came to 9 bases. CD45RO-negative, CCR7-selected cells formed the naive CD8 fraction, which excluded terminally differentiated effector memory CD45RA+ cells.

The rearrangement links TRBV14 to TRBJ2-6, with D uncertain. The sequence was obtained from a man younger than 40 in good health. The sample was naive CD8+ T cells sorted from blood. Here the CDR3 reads CASSPRLPGANVLTF. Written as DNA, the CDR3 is TGTGCCAGCAGCCCTCGATTACCTGGGGCCAACGTCCTGACTTTC.